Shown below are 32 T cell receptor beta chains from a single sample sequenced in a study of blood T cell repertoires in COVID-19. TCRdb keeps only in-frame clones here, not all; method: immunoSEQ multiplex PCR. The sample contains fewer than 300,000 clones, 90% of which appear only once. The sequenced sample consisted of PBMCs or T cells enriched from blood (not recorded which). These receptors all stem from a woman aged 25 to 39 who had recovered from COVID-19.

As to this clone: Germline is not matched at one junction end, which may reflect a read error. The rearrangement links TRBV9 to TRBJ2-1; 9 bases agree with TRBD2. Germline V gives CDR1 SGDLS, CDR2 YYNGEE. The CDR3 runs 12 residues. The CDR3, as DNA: TGTGCCAGCAGCGTAGTAGCGGGGGAACTAGTCTTC. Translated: CASSVVAGELVF.

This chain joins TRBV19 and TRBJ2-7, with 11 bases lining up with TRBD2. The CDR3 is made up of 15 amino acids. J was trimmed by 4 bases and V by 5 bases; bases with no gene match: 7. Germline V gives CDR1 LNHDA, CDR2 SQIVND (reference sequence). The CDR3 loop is CASSYLGLAEYEQYF. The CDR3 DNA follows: TGTGCCAGTAGTTACTTGGGACTAGCGGAATACGAGCAGTACTTC.

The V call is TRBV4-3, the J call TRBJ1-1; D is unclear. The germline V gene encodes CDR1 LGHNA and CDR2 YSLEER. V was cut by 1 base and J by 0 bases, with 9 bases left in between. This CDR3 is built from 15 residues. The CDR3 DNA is TGCGCCAGCAGCCAAGCGACGGGTTTGAACACTGAAGCTTTCTTT. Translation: CASSQATGLNTEAFF.

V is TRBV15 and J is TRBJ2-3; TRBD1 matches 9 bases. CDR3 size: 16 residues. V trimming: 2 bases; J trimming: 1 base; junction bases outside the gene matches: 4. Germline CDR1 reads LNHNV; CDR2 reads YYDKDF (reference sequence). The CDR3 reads CATSRSTGGRTDTQYF. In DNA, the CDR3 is TGTGCCACCAGCAGATCTACAGGGGGCCGCACAGATACGCAGTATTTT.

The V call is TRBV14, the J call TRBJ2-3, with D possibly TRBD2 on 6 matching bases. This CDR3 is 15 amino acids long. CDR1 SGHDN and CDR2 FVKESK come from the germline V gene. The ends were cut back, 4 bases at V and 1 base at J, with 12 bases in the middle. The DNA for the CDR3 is TGTGCCAGCAGCCTGGGAGGACTTGGCACAGATACGCAGTATTTT. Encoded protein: CASSLGGLGTDTQYF.

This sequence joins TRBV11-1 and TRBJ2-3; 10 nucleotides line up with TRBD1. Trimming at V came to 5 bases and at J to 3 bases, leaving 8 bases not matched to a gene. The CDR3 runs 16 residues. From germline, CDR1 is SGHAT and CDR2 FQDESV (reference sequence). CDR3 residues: CASSDRQGAGTDTQYF. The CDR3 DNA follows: TGTGCCAGCAGCGACAGACAGGGGGCAGGGACAGATACGCAGTATTTT.

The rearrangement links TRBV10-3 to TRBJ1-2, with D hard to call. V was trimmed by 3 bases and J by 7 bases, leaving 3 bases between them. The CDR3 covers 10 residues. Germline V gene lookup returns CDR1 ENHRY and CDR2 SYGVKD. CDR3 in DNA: TGTGCCATCAGTGACCGTGGCTACACCTTC. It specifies CAISDRGYTF.

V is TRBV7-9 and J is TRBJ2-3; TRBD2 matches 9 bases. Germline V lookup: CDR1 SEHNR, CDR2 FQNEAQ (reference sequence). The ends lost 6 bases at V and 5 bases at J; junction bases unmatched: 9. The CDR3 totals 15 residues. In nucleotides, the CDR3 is TGTGCCAGCAGATCGAGCGGGAGGAATGTAGATACGCAGTATTTT. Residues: CASRSSGRNVDTQYF.

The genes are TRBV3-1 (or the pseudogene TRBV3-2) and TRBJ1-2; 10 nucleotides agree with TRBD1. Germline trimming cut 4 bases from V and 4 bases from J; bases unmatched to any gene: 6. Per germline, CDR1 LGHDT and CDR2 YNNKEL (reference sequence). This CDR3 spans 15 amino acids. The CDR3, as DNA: TGTGCCAGCAGCCTATTGAGACAGGGGGCCTATGGCTACACCTTC. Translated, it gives CASSLLRQGAYGYTF.

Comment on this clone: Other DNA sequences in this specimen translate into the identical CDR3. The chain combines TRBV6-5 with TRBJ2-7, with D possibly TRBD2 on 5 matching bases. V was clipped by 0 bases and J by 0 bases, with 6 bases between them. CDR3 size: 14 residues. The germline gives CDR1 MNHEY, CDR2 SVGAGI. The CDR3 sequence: CASSYSGDSYEQYF. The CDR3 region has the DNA TGTGCCAGCAGTTACTCGGGAGACTCCTACGAGCAGTACTTC.

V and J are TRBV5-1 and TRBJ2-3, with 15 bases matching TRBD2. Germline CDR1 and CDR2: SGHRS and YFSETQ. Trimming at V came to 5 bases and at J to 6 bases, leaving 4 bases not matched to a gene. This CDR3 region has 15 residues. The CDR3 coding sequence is TGCGCCAGCAGTTCCGGGACTAGCGGGAGGGATACGCAGTATTTT. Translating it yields CASSSGTSGRDTQYF.

The CDR3 DNA follows: TGCGCCAGCAGCCAAGGGGCCTCATTCTATGGCTACACCTTC. Residues: CASSQGASFYGYTF. V gene TRBV4-3 combines with J gene TRBJ1-2, with unresolved D. The V and J ends lost 1 base and 4 bases respectively, with 10 bases between them. The CDR3 contains 14 residues. Germline CDR1 LGHNA, CDR2 YSLEER.

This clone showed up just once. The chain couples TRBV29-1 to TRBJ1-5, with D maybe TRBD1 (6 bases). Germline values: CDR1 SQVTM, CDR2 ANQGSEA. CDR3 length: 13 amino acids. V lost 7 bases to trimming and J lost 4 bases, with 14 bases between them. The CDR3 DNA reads TGCAGCGCAGCTAATACAGGGAATCAGCCCCAGCATTTT. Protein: CSAANTGNQPQHF.

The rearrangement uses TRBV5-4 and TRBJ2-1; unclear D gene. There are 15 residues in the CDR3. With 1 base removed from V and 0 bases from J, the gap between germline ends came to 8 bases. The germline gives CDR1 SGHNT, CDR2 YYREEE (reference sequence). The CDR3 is CASSLSVDSYNEQFF. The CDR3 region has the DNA TGTGCCAGCAGCTTGAGCGTAGACTCCTACAATGAGCAGTTCTTC.

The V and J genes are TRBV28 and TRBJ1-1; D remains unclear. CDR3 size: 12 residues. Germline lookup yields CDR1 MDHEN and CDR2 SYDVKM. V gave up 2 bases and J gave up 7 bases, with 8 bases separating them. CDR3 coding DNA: TGTGCCAGCAGTTTACCCGGTGGTGAAGCTTTCTTT. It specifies CASSLPGGEAFF.

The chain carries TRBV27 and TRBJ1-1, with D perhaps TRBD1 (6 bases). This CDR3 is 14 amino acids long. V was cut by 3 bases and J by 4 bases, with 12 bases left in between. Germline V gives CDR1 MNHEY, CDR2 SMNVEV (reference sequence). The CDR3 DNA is TGTGCCAGCAGTTTTGAAACAGGGAGCACTGAAGCTTTCTTT. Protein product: CASSFETGSTEAFF.

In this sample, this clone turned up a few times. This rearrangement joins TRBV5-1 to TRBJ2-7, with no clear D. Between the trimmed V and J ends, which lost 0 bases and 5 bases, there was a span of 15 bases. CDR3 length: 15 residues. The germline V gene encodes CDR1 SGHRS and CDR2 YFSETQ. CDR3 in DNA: TGCGCCAGCAGCTTGGTAGCCCGCACAAGGAACGAGCAGTACTTC. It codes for CASSLVARTRNEQYF.

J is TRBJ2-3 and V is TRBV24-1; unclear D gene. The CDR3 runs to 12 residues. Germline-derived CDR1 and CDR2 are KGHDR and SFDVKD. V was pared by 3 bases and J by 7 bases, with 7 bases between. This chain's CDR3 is CATSDPLNTQYF. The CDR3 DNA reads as TGTGCCACCAGTGATCCACTCAATACGCAGTATTTT.

CDR3 residues: CASSLWVAGQGAKYNEQFF. As DNA, the CDR3 is TGTGCCAGCAGTTTATGGGTTGCGGGACAGGGGGCGAAATACAATGAGCAGTTCTTC. The rearrangement uses TRBV27 and TRBJ2-1, with 12 bases identical to TRBD1. Trimming at V came to 1 base and at J to 4 bases, leaving 11 bases not matched to a gene. The germline gives CDR1 MNHEY, CDR2 SMNVEV (reference sequence). The CDR3 is made up of 19 amino acids.

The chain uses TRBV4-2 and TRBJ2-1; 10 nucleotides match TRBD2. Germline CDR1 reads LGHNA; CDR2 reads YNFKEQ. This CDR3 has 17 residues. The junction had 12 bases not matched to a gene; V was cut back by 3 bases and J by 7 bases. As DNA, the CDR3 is TGTGCCAGCAGCCACGGGGTTAGCGGGAGGCCTTATAATGAGCAGTTCTTC. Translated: CASSHGVSGRPYNEQFF.

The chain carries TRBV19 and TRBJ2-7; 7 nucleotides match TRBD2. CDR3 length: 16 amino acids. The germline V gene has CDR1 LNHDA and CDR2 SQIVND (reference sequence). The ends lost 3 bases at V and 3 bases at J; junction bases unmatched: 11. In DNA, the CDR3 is TGTGCCAGTAGTATTCGATTCTTGGCGGGAGACTACGAGCAGTACTTC. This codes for CASSIRFLAGDYEQYF.

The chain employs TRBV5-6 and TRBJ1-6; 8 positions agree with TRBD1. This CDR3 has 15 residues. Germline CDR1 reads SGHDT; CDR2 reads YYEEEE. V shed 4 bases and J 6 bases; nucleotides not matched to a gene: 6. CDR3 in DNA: TGTGCCAGCAGCGCACTGACAGGGGCTAATTCACCCCTCCACTTT. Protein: CASSALTGANSPLHF.

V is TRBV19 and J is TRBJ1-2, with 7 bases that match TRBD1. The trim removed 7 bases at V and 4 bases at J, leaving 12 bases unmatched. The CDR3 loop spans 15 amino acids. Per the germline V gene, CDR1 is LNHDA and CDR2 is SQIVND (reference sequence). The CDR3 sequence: CASKISGTAVYGYTF. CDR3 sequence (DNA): TGTGCCAGTAAAATATCCGGGACAGCAGTCTATGGCTACACCTTC.

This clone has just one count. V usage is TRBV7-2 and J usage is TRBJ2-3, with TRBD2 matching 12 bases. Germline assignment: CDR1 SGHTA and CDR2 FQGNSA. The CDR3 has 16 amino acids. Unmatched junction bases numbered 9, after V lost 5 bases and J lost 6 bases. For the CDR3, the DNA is TGTGCCAGCAGCCAGGGGCTAGCGGGAGGGCCGGATACGCAGTATTTT. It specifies CASSQGLAGGPDTQYF.

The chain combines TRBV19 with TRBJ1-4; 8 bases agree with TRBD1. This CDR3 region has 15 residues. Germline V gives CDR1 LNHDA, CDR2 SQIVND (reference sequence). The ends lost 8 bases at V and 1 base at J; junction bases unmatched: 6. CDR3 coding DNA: TGTGCCAGTGGGGACAGGTGGCAAACTAATGAAAAACTGTTTTTT. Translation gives CASGDRWQTNEKLFF.

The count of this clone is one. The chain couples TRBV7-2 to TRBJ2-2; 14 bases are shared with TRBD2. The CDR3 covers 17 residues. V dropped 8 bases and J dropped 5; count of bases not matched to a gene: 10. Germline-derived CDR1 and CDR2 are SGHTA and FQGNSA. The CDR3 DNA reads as TGTGCCAGCCGAACCCAGGGACTAGCGGGAGAAACCGGGGAGCTGTTTTTT. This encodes CASRTQGLAGETGELFF.

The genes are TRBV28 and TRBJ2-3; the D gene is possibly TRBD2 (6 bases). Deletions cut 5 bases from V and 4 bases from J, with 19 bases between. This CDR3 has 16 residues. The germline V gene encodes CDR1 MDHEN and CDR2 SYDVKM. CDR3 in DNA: TGTGCCAGCAGTGCCTTGAAGGAGGGCGGGCCAGATACGCAGTATTTT. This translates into CASSALKEGGPDTQYF.

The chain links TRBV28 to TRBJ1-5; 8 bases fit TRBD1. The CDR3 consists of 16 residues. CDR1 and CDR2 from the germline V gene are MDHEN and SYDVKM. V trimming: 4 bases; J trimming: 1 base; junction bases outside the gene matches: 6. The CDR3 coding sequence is TGTGCCAGCAGTTCCCGGACAGGGTTAAGCAATCAGCCCCAGCATTTT. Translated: CASSSRTGLSNQPQHF.

CDR3 DNA: TGTGCCAGCAGCTATTTAGCGGGACCCACAGATACGCAGTATTTT. It specifies CASSYLAGPTDTQYF. This sequence joins TRBV7-9 and TRBJ2-3; 8 bases map to TRBD2. The germline CDR1 and CDR2 sequences are SEHNR and FQNEAQ (reference sequence). The CDR3 length is 15 residues. Trimming cost V 4 bases and J 2 bases; bases outside gene matches: 5.

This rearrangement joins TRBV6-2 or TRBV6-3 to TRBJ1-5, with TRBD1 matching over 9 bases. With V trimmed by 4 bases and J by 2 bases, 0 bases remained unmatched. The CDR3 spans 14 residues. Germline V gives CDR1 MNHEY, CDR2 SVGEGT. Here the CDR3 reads CASSWTGGNQPQHF. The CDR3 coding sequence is TGTGCCAGCAGTTGGACAGGGGGCAATCAGCCCCAGCATTTT.

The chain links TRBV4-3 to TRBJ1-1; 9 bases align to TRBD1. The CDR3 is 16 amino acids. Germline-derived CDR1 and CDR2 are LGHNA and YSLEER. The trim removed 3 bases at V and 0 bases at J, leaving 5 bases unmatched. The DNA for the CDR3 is TGCGCCAGCAGCCATCCCACAGGGGGCCTGAACACTGAAGCTTTCTTT. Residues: CASSHPTGGLNTEAFF.

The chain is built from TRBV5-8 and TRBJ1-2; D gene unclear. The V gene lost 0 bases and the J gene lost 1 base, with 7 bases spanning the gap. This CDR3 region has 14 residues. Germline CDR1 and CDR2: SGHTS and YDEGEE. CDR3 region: CASSLVKSNYGYTF. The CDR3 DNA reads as TGTGCCAGCAGCTTGGTAAAGAGTAACTATGGCTACACCTTC.